The rows below give T cell receptor beta chains drawn from one sample of a study of regulatory T cells in long-lasting Graves disease. TCRdb reprocessed the multiplex PCR reads with MiXCR, giving one entry per CDR3 protein. The sample lists about 660,000 distinct CDR3 sequences; 25% to 35% were seen once. Sequencing was performed on peripheral blood mononuclear cells (PBMCs), taken when the disease was refractory, from a patient treated with antithyroid drugs. The receptors stem from a female donor with Graves disease. CDR3s include the opening cysteine and the closing phenylalanine or tryptophan. The order of the fields is CDR3 protein, V gene, J gene.

CDR3 protein: CASSPGQGKAYEQYF
V gene: TRBV28
J gene: TRBJ2-7

CDR3 protein: CSARTPGTGVSPLHF
V gene: TRBV20-1
J gene: TRBJ1-6

CDR3 protein: CASSIRPDGYGYTF
V gene: TRBV7-7
J gene: TRBJ1-2

CDR3 protein: CASSGGLAGVSHEQYF
V gene: TRBV6-2/TRBV6-3
J gene: TRBJ2-7

CDR3 protein: CASTRGVANSPLHF
V gene: TRBV2
J gene: TRBJ1-6

CDR3 protein: CASSVQGHSIYGYTF
V gene: TRBV9
J gene: TRBJ1-2

CDR3 protein: CAWRGTGEYGYTF
V gene: TRBV30
J gene: TRBJ1-2

CDR3 protein: CASSELGTAGYTF
V gene: TRBV6-2/TRBV6-3
J gene: TRBJ1-2

CDR3 protein: CASIARPGPAGTGGLVNEKLFF
V gene: TRBV19
J gene: TRBJ1-4

CDR3 protein: CSVDGQLNTEAFF
V gene: TRBV29-1
J gene: TRBJ1-1

CDR3 protein: CSAPDGETQYF
V gene: TRBV20-1
J gene: TRBJ2-5

CDR3 protein: CSAKTGRPEAFF
V gene: TRBV20-1
J gene: TRBJ1-1

CDR3 protein: CASSLGLVGGAKNIQYF
V gene: TRBV11-2
J gene: TRBJ2-4

CDR3 protein: CASSFDLSGELFF
V gene: TRBV11-2
J gene: TRBJ2-2

CDR3 protein: CASRGRRGFHNEQFF
V gene: TRBV11-2
J gene: TRBJ2-1

CDR3 protein: CASSQGQGLNYGYTF
V gene: TRBV3-1
J gene: TRBJ1-2

CDR3 protein: CASSHGQVGTEAFF
V gene: TRBV3-1
J gene: TRBJ1-1

CDR3 protein: CASSPYEKLFF
V gene: TRBV6-1
J gene: TRBJ1-4

CDR3 protein: CASSEVFYGYTF
V gene: TRBV6-1
J gene: TRBJ1-2

CDR3 protein: CASSVEAREQETQYF
V gene: TRBV9
J gene: TRBJ2-5

CDR3 protein: CASSSGTSATYEQYF
V gene: TRBV7-3
J gene: TRBJ2-7

CDR3 protein: CASSSTGWYYGYTF
V gene: TRBV12-3/TRBV12-4
J gene: TRBJ1-2

CDR3 protein: CASSRDRAASTDTQYF
V gene: TRBV18
J gene: TRBJ2-3

CDR3 protein: CASSIEPAGAKNIQYF
V gene: TRBV19
J gene: TRBJ2-4

CDR3 protein: CASSLASGTGGYEQYF
V gene: TRBV7-2
J gene: TRBJ2-7

CDR3 protein: CASSFGFKETQYF
V gene: TRBV7-9
J gene: TRBJ2-5

CDR3 protein: CASSPSVMRGEKLFF
V gene: TRBV5-5
J gene: TRBJ1-4

CDR3 protein: CASSLPIGVNQPQHF
V gene: TRBV28
J gene: TRBJ1-5

CDR3 protein: CASSIFGTGVNTEAFF
V gene: TRBV19
J gene: TRBJ1-1

CDR3 protein: CASSEATTDTGEQYF
V gene: TRBV2
J gene: TRBJ2-7

CDR3 protein: CASSFLGPATNEKLFF
V gene: TRBV7-3
J gene: TRBJ1-4

CDR3 protein: CASRAGNNQPQHF
V gene: TRBV2
J gene: TRBJ1-5

CDR3 protein: CASSRDRALRGEKLFF
V gene: TRBV25-1
J gene: TRBJ1-4

CDR3 protein: CASSITGGDTGELFF
V gene: TRBV19
J gene: TRBJ2-2

CDR3 protein: CASNYGQADNQPQHF
V gene: TRBV12-3/TRBV12-4
J gene: TRBJ1-5

CDR3 protein: CASSVLDQRRPPLHF
V gene: TRBV9
J gene: TRBJ1-6

CDR3 protein: CASRKDRVEKLFF
V gene: TRBV2
J gene: TRBJ1-4

CDR3 protein: CASSADRGVTQYF
V gene: TRBV3-1
J gene: TRBJ2-5

CDR3 protein: CSAFQRQEYYGYTF
V gene: TRBV20-1
J gene: TRBJ1-2

CDR3 protein: CATRSTGNYGYTF
V gene: TRBV15
J gene: TRBJ1-2

CDR3 protein: CASSGVRGRYEQYF
V gene: TRBV2
J gene: TRBJ2-7

CDR3 protein: CASSPQNPNYGYTF
V gene: TRBV6-1
J gene: TRBJ1-2

CDR3 protein: CASSLGAGQGAETQYF
V gene: TRBV7-6
J gene: TRBJ2-5

CDR3 protein: CASSDGTYGYTF
V gene: TRBV3-1
J gene: TRBJ1-2

CDR3 protein: CASNLAGLQPQHF
V gene: TRBV28
J gene: TRBJ1-5

CDR3 protein: CASSVTGVGQPQHF
V gene: TRBV6-2/TRBV6-3
J gene: TRBJ1-5

CDR3 protein: CASNDREANEKLFF
V gene: TRBV5-4
J gene: TRBJ1-4

CDR3 protein: CASSDPPDSYEQYF
V gene: TRBV25-1
J gene: TRBJ2-7

CDR3 protein: CASTEGLAGRNSYEQYF
V gene: TRBV12-3/TRBV12-4
J gene: TRBJ2-7

CDR3 protein: CASTSPGGRDQPQHF
V gene: TRBV19
J gene: TRBJ1-5

CDR3 protein: CASTNRDSNQPQHF
V gene: TRBV2
J gene: TRBJ1-5

CDR3 protein: CASSYLRSNYGYTF
V gene: TRBV6-2/TRBV6-3
J gene: TRBJ1-2

CDR3 protein: CASSPQGVDGYTF
V gene: TRBV5-5
J gene: TRBJ1-2

CDR3 protein: CASSERTGGLGYEQYF
V gene: TRBV6-1
J gene: TRBJ2-7

CDR3 protein: CASSNQTGARRNTEAFF
V gene: TRBV27
J gene: TRBJ1-1

CDR3 protein: CASTRRGHMNTEAFF
V gene: TRBV12-3/TRBV12-4
J gene: TRBJ1-1

CDR3 protein: CASSFQQGHEQYF
V gene: TRBV12-3/TRBV12-4
J gene: TRBJ2-7

CDR3 protein: CASSPRDSGYGYTF
V gene: TRBV3-1
J gene: TRBJ1-2